This TCR beta chain was captured in a study of radiotherapy plus CTLA-4 blockade in lung cancer. Study summary: An objective response was seen in 15% to 20% of patients, and disease control in 25% to 40%.

As concerns this clone: Its antigen is unidentified.

This CDR3 has 13 residues. Looked up from germline, CDR1 is MNHEY and CDR2 is SVGAGI. Between the trimmed V and J ends, which lost 8 bases and 4 bases, there was a span of 14 bases. TCRdb's table, derived via immunoSEQ multiplex PCR, lists solely in-frame clones and lacks some. Among about 38,000 clones listed, 70% to 75% were seen once. Study conclusions and caveats: Tumor-origin TCR clones grew in blood after radiotherapy plus ipilimumab. Early clone dynamics of blood T cells, plus interferon-beta, reportedly predicted response best.

The rearrangement joins TRBV6-5 to TRBJ1-2; no firm D call. Source: peripheral blood, taken from a patient treated with radiotherapy plus ipilimumab. The TCR was taken from a human donor with non-small cell lung cancer who had stable disease on radiotherapy plus ipilimumab. The CDR3 nucleotides are TGTGCCAGCCTCCCCCCCGGTGGCTATGGCTACACCTTC. It encodes CASLPPGGYGYTF.